This TCR beta chain stems from a study of early T cells in non-severe SARS-CoV-2 infection. The TCR library protocol attached unique molecular identifiers to the individual cDNA molecules. Each CDR3 protein gets one entry after TCRdb re-called the 5' RACE reads with MiXCR. The sample contains 65,000 to 85,000 distinct CDR3 sequences, approximately 13% of which appear only once. This clonotype was detected many times. This clonotype was sampled from an adult who was a healthcare worker with PCR-confirmed SARS-CoV-2 infection or an uninfected control (not recorded which). The source material was whole blood.

CDR3 in DNA: TGTGCCACCAGCAGAGATGCGGCAGGATTTACTGAAGCTTTCTTT. Its translation is CATSRDAAGFTEAFF. The chain is built from TRBV15 and TRBJ1-1, with D uncertain. The CDR3 consists of 15 residues. V dropped 0 bases and J dropped 5 bases, with 13 bases sitting between them. Germline CDR1 and CDR2: LNHNV and YYDKDF (reference sequence).